What follows describes a single T cell receptor beta chain. It has no known antigen specificity. Base qualities are not recorded, but no much larger clone differs from it by a single base. Germline trimming: 1 base from V, 4 bases from J; junction bases outside gene matches: 3. In the germline V gene, CDR1 corresponds to SGHVS and CDR2 to FQNEAQ. Measured from the cysteine to the phenylalanine, the CDR3 is 16 residues long. The retained sequence is limited to the CDR3, 48 bases, with the frame set at the first base. In the prospective study, participants were 18 to 89 years old, resided in about two dozen geographic areas of the United States, and were enrolled through a virtual design. To assign participants to cohorts, the prospective study relied on clinical history that participants themselves reported in a screening survey and a study questionnaire. ImmuneRACE Cohort 3 recovered participants were defined by two consecutive negative NP/OP PCR tests, healthcare professional clearance, or symptom resolution. In the prospective study, whole blood, serum and a nasopharyngeal or oropharyngeal swab were collected from each participant by mobile phlebotomists. Over a roughly two-month period, participants in the prospective study had the option of providing additional blood draws and questionnaires. Prospective study blood samples were shipped either frozen or at room temperature before DNA extraction.

This specimen belongs to a study of blood T cell repertoires in COVID-19 (dated by TCRdb to the early 2020s). About the study as a whole: The collaborator samples originated in the United States, Italy and Spain and spanned the acute and convalescent phases of COVID-19. A de-identified subject ID, COVID-19 status, age in years and sex were almost always included in the sample metadata. Where available, HLA class I and class II types were taken from metadata supplied by the sample provider and were not determined by assay-based typing. A freely available public database, intended as a resource for researchers studying the immune response to SARS-CoV-2, is where the repertoires were released. The material from the prospective study consisted of cDNA or gDNA derived from T cells, B-cell-depleted T cells, or PBMCs. Deeply sampled blood TCRbeta repertoires from subjects exposed to, actively infected with, or recovered from COVID-19 were included in the dataset. Samples were obtained from the ongoing ImmuneRACE study (first 160 participants) and from 1,200 or so subjects provided by 6 global collaborators. The full study reports these points: How much clinical and demographic metadata was included differed by source and by participant, and the metadata was provided uncurated.

The immunoSEQ Assay, a bias-controlled multiplex PCR, was used to amplify TCRbeta CDR3 regions from genomic DNA. The published analysis was carried out like this. The number of nucleated cells in each sample was estimated from the amplification of reference gene primers within the assay. To quantify the absolute abundance of each unique TCRbeta CDR3 rearrangement, sequence reads were collapsed and filtered. For each sample, productive Simpson clonality was calculated as the square root of Simpson's diversity index over productive rearrangements. TCRdb took over this immuneACCESS table, retaining in-frame rearrangements with V and J assigned. Such tables are incomplete; in checked studies, under half of the missing clones stem from an unresolved V gene, and the remainder is unexplained. V, J and clone size reflect that table, while D and trimming were determined from the DNA. This sample has around 300,000 clones in its table, and 89% of those were observed once. The ten largest clones take up about 1.7% of the sample.

The receptor's source is a woman aged 40-49 years who had recovered from COVID-19. The sequencing sample was made of PBMCs or T cells enriched from blood (not recorded which). The chain links TRBV7-8 with TRBJ2-1, and 11 junction bases match TRBD2. The encoded CDR3 is CASSLVSGGAYNEQFF. The DNA is TGTGCCAGCAGCTTAGTTAGCGGGGGGGCGTACAATGAGCAGTTCTTC.